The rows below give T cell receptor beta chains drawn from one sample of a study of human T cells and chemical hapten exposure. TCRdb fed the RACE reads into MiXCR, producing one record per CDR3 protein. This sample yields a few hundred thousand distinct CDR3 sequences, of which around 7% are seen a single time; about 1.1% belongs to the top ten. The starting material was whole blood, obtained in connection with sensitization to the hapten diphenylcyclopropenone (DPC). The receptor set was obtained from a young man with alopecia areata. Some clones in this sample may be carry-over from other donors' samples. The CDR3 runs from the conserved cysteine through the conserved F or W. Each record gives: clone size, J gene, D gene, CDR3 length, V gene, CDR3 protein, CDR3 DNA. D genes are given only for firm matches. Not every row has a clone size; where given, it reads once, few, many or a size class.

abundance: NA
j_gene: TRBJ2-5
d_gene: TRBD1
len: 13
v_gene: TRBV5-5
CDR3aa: CASSYTGGTAEYF
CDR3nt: TGTGCCAGCAGCTATACAGGGGGCACTGCGGAGTACTTC

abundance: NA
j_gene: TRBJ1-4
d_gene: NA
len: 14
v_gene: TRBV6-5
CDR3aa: CASSRVATNEKLFF
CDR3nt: TGTGCCAGCAGCAGAGTTGCAACTAATGAAAAACTGTTTTTT

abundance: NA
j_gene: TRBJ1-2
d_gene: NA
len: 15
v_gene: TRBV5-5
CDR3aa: CASSSRGRSEGGYTF
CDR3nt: TGTGCCAGCAGCTCCCGTGGCAGGTCCGAAGGAGGCTACACCTTC

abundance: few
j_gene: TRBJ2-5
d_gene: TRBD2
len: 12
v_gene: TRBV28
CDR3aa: CATTSGQETQYF
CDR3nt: TGTGCCACAACTAGCGGACAAGAGACCCAGTACTTC

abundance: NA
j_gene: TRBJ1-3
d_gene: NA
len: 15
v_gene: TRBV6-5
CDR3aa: CASLNTGFKGNTIYF
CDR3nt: TGTGCCAGCCTTAATACAGGGTTTAAGGGAAACACCATATATTTT

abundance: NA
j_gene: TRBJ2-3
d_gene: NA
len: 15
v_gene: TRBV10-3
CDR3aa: CAISVARESTDTQYF
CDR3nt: TGTGCCATCAGTGTGGCCAGGGAGAGCACAGATACGCAGTATTTT

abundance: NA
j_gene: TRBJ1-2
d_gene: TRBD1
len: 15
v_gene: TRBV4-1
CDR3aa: CASSQGDRELYGYTF
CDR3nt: TGCGCCAGCAGCCAAGGCGACAGGGAACTCTATGGCTACACCTTC

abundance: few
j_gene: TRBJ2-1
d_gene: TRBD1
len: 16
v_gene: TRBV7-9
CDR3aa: CAKDRARGSSYNEQFF
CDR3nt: TGTGCCAAAGACAGGGCGAGGGGTAGCTCCTACAATGAGCAGTTCTTC

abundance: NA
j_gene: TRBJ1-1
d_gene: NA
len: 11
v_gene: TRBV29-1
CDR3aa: CSVSTNSEAFF
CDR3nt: TGCAGCGTCTCAACGAACAGCGAAGCTTTCTTT

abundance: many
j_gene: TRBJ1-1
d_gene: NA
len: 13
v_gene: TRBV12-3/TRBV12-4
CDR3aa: CASTGDRKTEAFF
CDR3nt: TGTGCCAGCACCGGGGACCGAAAGACTGAAGCTTTCTTT

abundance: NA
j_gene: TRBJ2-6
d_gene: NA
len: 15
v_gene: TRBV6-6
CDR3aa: CASTDWGNGANVLTF
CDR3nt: TGTGCCAGCACCGACTGGGGTAATGGGGCCAACGTCCTGACTTTC

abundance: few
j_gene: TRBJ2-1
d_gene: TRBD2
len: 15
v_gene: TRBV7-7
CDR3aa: CASSVLAGSHNEQFF
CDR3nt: TGTGCCAGCAGCGTCCTAGCGGGGTCTCACAATGAGCAGTTCTTC

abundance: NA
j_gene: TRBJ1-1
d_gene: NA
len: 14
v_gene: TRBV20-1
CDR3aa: CSARERVVNTEAFF
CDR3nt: TGCAGTGCTAGAGAAAGGGTAGTGAACACTGAAGCTTTCTTT

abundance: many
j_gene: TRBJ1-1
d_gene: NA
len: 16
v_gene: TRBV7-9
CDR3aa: CASSSGTNYGNTEAFF
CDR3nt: TGTGCCAGCAGCTCTGGGACCAATTACGGGAACACTGAAGCTTTCTTT

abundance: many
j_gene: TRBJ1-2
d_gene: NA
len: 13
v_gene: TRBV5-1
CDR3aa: CASSSTGIYGYTF
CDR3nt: TGCGCCAGCAGCTCCACAGGGATCTATGGCTACACCTTC

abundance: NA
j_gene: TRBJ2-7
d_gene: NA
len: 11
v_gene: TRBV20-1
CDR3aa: CSARVEYEQYF
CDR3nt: TGCAGTGCTAGAGTAGAGTACGAGCAGTACTTC

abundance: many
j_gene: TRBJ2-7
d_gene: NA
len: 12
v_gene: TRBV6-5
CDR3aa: CASSPGSNEQYF
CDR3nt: TGTGCCAGCAGCCCGGGGTCCAACGAGCAGTACTTC

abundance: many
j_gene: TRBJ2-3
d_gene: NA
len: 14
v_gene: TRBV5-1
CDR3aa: CASSLYMGTDTQYF
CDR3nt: TGCGCCAGCAGCCTCTATATGGGCACAGATACGCAGTATTTT

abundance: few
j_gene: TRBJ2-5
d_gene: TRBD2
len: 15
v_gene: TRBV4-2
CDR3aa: CASSQVGAGEETQYF
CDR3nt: TGTGCCAGCAGCCAAGTTGGAGCGGGGGAAGAGACCCAGTACTTC

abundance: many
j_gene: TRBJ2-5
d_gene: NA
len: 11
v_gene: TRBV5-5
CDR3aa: CASSIQETQYF
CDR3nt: TGTGCCAGCAGCATTCAAGAGACCCAGTACTTC

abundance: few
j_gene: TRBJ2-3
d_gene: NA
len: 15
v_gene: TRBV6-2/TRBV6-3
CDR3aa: CASSSQRFGTDTQYF
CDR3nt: TGTGCCAGCAGTTCCCAGCGGTTTGGCACAGATACGCAGTATTTT

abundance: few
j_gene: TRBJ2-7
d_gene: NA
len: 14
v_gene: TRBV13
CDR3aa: CASSLGRSGYEQYF
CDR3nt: TGTGCCAGCAGCTTAGGCCGGAGTGGCTACGAGCAGTACTTC

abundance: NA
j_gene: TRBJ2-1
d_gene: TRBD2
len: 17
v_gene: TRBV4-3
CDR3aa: CASSQDTSGGTYNEQFF
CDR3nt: TGCGCCAGCAGCCAAGATACCAGCGGGGGGACCTACAATGAGCAGTTCTTC

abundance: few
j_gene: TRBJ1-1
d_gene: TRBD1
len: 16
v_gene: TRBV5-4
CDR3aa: CASSLAGFPTGETAFF
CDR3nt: TGTGCCAGCAGCTTGGCCGGATTTCCGACAGGGGAAACGGCTTTCTTT

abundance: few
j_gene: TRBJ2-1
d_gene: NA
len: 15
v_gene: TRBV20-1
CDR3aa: CSARDQDRPGDEQFF
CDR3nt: TGCAGTGCTAGAGATCAGGATCGTCCTGGGGATGAGCAGTTCTTC

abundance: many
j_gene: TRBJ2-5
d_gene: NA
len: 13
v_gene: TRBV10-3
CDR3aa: CAISEAPQETQYF
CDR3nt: TGTGCCATCAGTGAGGCCCCCCAAGAGACCCAGTACTTC

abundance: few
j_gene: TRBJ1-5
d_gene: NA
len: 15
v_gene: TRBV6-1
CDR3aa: CASSEYGGGNQPQHF
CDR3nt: TGTGCCAGCAGTGAATACGGGGGGGGCAATCAGCCCCAGCATTTT

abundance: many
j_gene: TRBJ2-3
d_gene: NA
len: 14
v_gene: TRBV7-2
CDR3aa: CASSLSQDRDTQYF
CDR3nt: TGTGCCAGCAGCTTAAGTCAGGATAGAGATACGCAGTATTTT

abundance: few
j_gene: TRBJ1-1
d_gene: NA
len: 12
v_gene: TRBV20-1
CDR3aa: CSAGEWNTEAFF
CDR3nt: TGCAGTGCCGGGGAGTGGAACACTGAAGCTTTCTTT

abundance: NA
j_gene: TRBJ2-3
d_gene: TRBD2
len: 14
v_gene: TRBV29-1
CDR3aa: CSVAAGGSGDTQYF
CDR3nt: TGCAGCGTTGCGGCGGGGGGAAGTGGAGATACGCAGTATTTT

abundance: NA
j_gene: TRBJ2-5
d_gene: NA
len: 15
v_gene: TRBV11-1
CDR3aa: CASSSGRVTQETQYF
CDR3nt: TGTGCCAGCAGCTCGGGGCGGGTCACCCAAGAGACCCAGTACTTC

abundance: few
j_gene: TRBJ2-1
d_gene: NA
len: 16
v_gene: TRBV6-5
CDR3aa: CASRDNSRITYNEQFF
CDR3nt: TGTGCCAGCCGCGATAACTCCCGAATCACTTACAATGAGCAGTTCTTC

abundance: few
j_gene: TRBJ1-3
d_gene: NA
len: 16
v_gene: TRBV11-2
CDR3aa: CASSSPRRGAGNTIYF
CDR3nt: TGTGCCAGCAGCTCCCCCCGGCGAGGAGCGGGAAACACCATATATTTT

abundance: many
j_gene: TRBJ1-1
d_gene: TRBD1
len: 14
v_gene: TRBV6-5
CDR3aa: CASSPGQGYTEAFF
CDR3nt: TGTGCCAGCAGCCCGGGACAGGGGTACACTGAAGCTTTCTTT

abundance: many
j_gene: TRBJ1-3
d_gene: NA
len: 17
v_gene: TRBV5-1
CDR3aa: CASSVDGRRYSGNTIYF
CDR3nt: TGCGCCAGCAGCGTGGACGGACGGAGGTACTCTGGAAACACCATATATTTT

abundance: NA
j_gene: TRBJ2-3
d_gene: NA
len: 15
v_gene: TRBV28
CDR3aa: CASSKAWGPTDTQYF
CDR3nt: TGTGCCAGCAGCAAGGCGTGGGGGCCGACAGATACGCAGTATTTT

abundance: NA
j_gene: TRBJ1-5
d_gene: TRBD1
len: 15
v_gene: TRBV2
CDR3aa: CASSSGQGSIQPQHF
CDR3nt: TGTGCCAGCAGTTCGGGACAGGGTTCAATTCAGCCCCAGCATTTT

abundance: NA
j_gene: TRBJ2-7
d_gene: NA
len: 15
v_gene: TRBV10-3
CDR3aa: CAISESTGPYMEQYF
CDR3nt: TGTGCCATCAGTGAGAGTACAGGGCCCTATATGGAGCAGTACTTC

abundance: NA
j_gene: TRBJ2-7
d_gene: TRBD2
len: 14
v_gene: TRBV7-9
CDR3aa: CASSRSGGSYEQYF
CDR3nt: TGTGCCAGCAGTCGCAGCGGGGGCTCCTACGAGCAGTACTTC

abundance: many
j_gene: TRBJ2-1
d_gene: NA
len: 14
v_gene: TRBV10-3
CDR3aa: CAISDYDSYNEQFF
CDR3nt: TGTGCCATCAGTGACTACGACAGCTACAATGAGCAGTTCTTC

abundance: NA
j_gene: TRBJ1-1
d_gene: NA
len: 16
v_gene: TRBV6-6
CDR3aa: CASSRSTLSANTEAFF
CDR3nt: TGTGCCAGCAGCCGGTCCACTCTCTCCGCCAACACTGAAGCTTTCTTT

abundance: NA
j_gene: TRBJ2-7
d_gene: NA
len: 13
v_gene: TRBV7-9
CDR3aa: CASSLNPSYEQYF
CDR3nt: TGTGCCAGCAGCTTAAACCCTTCCTACGAGCAGTACTTC

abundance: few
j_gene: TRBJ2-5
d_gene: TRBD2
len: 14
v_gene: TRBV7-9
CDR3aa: CASSPLAAKETQYF
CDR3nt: TGTGCCAGCAGCCCTCTAGCGGCGAAAGAGACCCAGTACTTC

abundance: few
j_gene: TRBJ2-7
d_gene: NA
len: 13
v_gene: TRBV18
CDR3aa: CASQAVRDYEQYF
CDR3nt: TGTGCCAGCCAGGCCGTGCGAGATTACGAGCAGTACTTC

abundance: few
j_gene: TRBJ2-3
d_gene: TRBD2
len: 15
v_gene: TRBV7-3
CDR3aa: CASSPSRTSADTQYF
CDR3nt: TGTGCCAGCAGCCCGTCCCGGACTAGCGCGGATACGCAGTATTTT

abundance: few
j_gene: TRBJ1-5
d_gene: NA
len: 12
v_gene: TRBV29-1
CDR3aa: CSVGYSNQPQHF
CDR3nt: TGCAGCGTTGGTTATAGCAATCAGCCCCAGCATTTT

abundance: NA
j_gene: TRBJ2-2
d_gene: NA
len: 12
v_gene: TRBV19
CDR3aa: CASSIGPGELFF
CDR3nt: TGTGCCAGTAGTATAGGGCCCGGGGAGCTGTTTTTT

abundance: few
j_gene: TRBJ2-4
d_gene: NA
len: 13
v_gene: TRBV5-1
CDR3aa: CASSLLGEDIQYF
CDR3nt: TGCGCCAGCAGCTTGCTTGGCGAAGACATTCAGTACTTC

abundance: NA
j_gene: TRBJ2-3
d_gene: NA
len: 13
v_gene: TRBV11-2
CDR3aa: CASSSLREDTQYF
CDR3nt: TGTGCCAGCAGCTCCCTACGGGAAGATACGCAGTATTTT

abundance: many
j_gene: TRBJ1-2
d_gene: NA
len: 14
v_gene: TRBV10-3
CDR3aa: CAISESKGVYGYTF
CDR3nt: TGTGCCATCAGTGAGTCGAAGGGTGTCTATGGCTACACCTTC

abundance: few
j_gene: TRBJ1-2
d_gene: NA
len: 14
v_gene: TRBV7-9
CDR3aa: CASSLAGRYEGYTF
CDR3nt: TGTGCCAGCAGCTTAGCCGGCAGGTACGAAGGCTACACCTTC

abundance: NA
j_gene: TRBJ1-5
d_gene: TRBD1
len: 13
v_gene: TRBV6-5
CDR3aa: CASRRQGVGPQHF
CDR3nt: TGTGCCAGCAGACGACAGGGAGTCGGGCCCCAGCATTTT

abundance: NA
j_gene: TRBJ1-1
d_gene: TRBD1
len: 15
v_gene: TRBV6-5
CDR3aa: CASSYSILRDRGAFF
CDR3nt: TGTGCCAGCAGTTACTCGATTCTTAGGGACAGGGGAGCTTTCTTT

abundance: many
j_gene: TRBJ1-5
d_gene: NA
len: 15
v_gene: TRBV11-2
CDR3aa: CASSVAGSSNQPQHF
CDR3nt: TGTGCCAGCAGCGTCGCAGGGTCGAGCAATCAGCCCCAGCATTTT

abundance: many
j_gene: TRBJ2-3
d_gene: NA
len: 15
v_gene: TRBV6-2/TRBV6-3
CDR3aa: CASSYSTGATDTQYF
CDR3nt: TGTGCCAGCAGTTACTCGACCGGGGCAACAGATACGCAGTATTTT

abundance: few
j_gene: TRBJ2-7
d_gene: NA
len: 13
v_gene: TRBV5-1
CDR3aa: CASSIETGGSQYF
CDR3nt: TGCGCCAGCAGCATCGAAACAGGCGGTTCTCAGTACTTC

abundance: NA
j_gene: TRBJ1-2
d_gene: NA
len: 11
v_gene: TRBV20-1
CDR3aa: CSAFMMDGYTF
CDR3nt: TGCAGTGCTTTTATGATGGATGGCTACACCTTC

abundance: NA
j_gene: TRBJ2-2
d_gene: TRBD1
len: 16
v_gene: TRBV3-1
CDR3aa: CASSQVLGTGPGELFF
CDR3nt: TGTGCCAGCAGCCAAGTATTAGGGACAGGGCCCGGGGAGCTGTTTTTT